This T cell receptor (beta chain) was sequenced in a study of OX40 agonist ivuxolimab in advanced cancers. Whole-study context: An agonistic anti-OX40 (CD134) antibody, ivuxolimab, was used to treat the patients. Head and neck, renal cell, melanoma or hepatocellular carcinoma were the cancers that dose-escalation patients had. Previous treatment with anti-PD-1, anti-PD-L1 or anti-CTLA-4 therapy was allowed; 40% had received some.

Study-wide points: Low normalized T-cell clonal expansion was also seen in some nonresponders.

The assay was immunoSEQ multiplex PCR, and TCRdb's table has in-frame clones only and misses some. The sample yields about 70,000 clones, around 85% seen once. This clone was seen once. Its target is not known. This sequence was found in an adult with an advanced solid tumor such as melanoma, head and neck, liver or kidney cancer. Sequenced here: CD4+ or CD8+ T cells sorted from blood, sampled in a trial of the OX40 agonist ivuxolimab.

For the CDR3, the DNA is TGTGCCAGCAGCTTTCACGGCGGGTTTGAGCAGTACTTC. This codes for CASSFHGGFEQYF. V usage is TRBV7-9 and J usage is TRBJ2-7, with D possibly being TRBD2 (5 bases). The CDR3 consists of 13 residues. Deletions cut 3 bases from V and 7 bases from J, with 13 bases between. Germline V gene lookup returns CDR1 SEHNR and CDR2 FQNEAQ (reference sequence).